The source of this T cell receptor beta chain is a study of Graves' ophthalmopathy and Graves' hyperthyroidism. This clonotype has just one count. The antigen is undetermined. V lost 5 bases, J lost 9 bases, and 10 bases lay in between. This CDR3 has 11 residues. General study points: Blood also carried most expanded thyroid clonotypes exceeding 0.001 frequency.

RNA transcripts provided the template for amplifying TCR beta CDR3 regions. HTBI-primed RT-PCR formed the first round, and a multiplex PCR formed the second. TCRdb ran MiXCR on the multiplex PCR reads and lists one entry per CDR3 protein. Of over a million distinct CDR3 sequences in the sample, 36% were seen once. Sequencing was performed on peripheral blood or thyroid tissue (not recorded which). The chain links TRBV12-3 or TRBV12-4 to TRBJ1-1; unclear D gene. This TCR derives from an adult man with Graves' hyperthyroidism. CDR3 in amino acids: CASSNPRKAFF. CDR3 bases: TGTGCCAGCAGTAACCCCCGAAAAGCTTTCTTT.